In this sample, the clone carrying this T cell receptor beta chain turned up many times. Trimming shortened V by 6 bases and J by 0 bases, and 15 bases separated the two germline ends. The CDR3 spans 16 residues. Looked up from germline, CDR1 is MNHNY and CDR2 is SVGAGI (reference sequence). This sample is drawn from a study of HIV-infected patients and healthy controls. Alpha and beta constant-region primers primed reverse transcription of about 0.5 ug RNA. Each of the alpha and beta chains got its own library through chain-specific third strand synthesis with indices. The cDNA received a 5' RACE adapter containing a random hexamer plus an SP2 sequencing primer site. MiXCR, run by TCRdb on the 5' RACE reads, gives a single entry per CDR3 protein. The data hold about 19,000 distinct CDR3 sequences, with about 8.3% observed a single time. The repertoire came from unfractionated whole blood and reflected all unsorted peripheral T cells.

The source is an adult in good health. Sequencing used blood. This sequence joins TRBV6-6 and TRBJ1-5, with D possibly being TRBD1 (6 bases). The CDR3, as DNA: TGTGCCAGCAGATGGGACAAGGCGAATAGCAATCAGCCCCAGCATTTT. The encoded protein is CASRWDKANSNQPQHF.